Sequencing of this T cell receptor (beta chain) was carried out in a study of technical replicates of blood from a handful of donors. This clone was seen more than once but under ten times. Measured with immunoSEQ multiplex PCR; TCRdb has only the in-frame clones, and not every one. This table has about 70,000 clones, around nine tenths appearing once. This CDR3 has 11 residues. With 6 bases removed from V and 2 bases from J, the gap between germline ends came to 7 bases. CDR1 GTSNPN and CDR2 SVGIG come from the germline V gene (reference sequence). Sequences were obtained from T cells isolated from PBMCs. The receptor was derived from a human donor in good health. The chain combines TRBV30 with TRBJ1-2; D remains ambiguous. CDR3 coding DNA: TGTGCCTGCCACACCAACTATGGCTACACCTTC. It yields the protein CACHTNYGYTF.